This T cell receptor beta chain was observed in a study of T cells in Graves' hyperthyroidism and ophthalmopathy. Findings and caveats of the study: Before onset, by a median of approximately 6.2 months, the model predicted ophthalmopathy.

Amplification of TCR beta CDR3 regions was performed using RNA transcripts as template. The primer set for the first-round RT-PCR of the TCR CDR3 was HTBI. One entry per CDR3 protein, called by TCRdb with MiXCR from the multiplex PCR reads. This sample has around 700,000 distinct CDR3 sequences; roughly 20% occur once, and the top ten carry about a sixth. This CDR3 is built from 17 residues. V was clipped by 3 bases and J by 4 bases; unmatched bases: 10. Germline V gives CDR1 SNHLY, CDR2 FYNNEI. This clonotype was counted at least ten times. Its matching antigen is unknown. Clinical symptoms, serum thyroxine and TRAb, thyroid ultrasound and orbital computed tomography together formed the diagnostic basis.

The sequenced sample was blood. The chain links TRBV2 to TRBJ1-1, with 11 bases identical to TRBD1. The clonotype originates from a woman in her fifties or sixties with Graves' hyperthyroidism that later progressed to Graves' ophthalmopathy. The CDR3 DNA is TGTGCCAGCAGTGAGGTGTGGCGGACAGGGGGCTCCACTGAAGCTTTCTTT. It specifies CASSEVWRTGGSTEAFF.